A selection of T cell receptor beta chains follows, all from one sample in a study of T cell changes during pregnancy in multiple sclerosis. This table comes from immunoSEQ multiplex PCR, and its TCRdb copy is limited to in-frame clones, with some not included. This table holds about 110,000 clones, around 90% found once. The material was peripheral blood, obtained before pregnancy. The receptors come from a female donor with multiple sclerosis, enrolled in a pregnancy study. Each CDR3 is given with its conserved first and last residue.

v_gene: TRBV2
CDR3aa: CASSYPASSYNEQFF

v_gene: TRBV2
CDR3aa: CASGPRQETQYF

v_gene: TRBV9
CDR3aa: CASSNGLGGYTF

v_gene: TRBV6-4
CDR3aa: CASSGGQSTDTQYF

v_gene: TRBV4-3
CDR3aa: CASSQGLDRVNTEAFF

v_gene: TRBV4-3
CDR3aa: CASSQEGLGVRETQYF

v_gene: TRBV30
CDR3aa: CAWSRVPGNTIYF

v_gene: TRBV6-1
CDR3aa: CASSEGQQSSRYF

v_gene: TRBV12-5
CDR3aa: CASGLVHGGQGAYTEAFF

v_gene: TRBV30
CDR3aa: CAWSPDSLTYEQYF

v_gene: TRBV18
CDR3aa: CASSPSRRNTEAFF

v_gene: TRBV27
CDR3aa: CASRTGTASYEQYF

v_gene: TRBV15
CDR3aa: CATSRASDTQYF

v_gene: TRBV6-5
CDR3aa: CASRVDRLTNYGYTF

v_gene: TRBV7-2
CDR3aa: CASSSGPERGNTIYF